Sequencing of this T cell receptor (beta chain) was carried out in a study of T-cell reconstitution after alpha-beta-depleted transplantation in children. This clonotype was seen once. Preparing the TCRbeta library involved the use of unique molecular identifiers. TCRdb reprocessed the PCR reads with MiXCR, giving one entry per CDR3 protein. The repertoire holds about 1,000,000 distinct CDR3 sequences, with around 30% as singletons. CDR1 and CDR2 (germline): SGHRS, YFSETQ. Germline trimming cut 2 bases from V and 3 bases from J; bases unmatched to any gene: 6. The length of the CDR3 is 15 residues. This clonotype was obtained from a boy less than two years old who had a stem cell transplant for SCID, so the T cells may come from the graft donor. The input for sequencing was PBMCs, mostly from graft donor cells, taken 360 days after TCRalphabeta/CD19-depleted stem cell transplant. The chain employs TRBV5-1 and TRBJ2-7; 9 bases fit TRBD1. The CDR3 loop is CASSFFPDRGYEQYF. As DNA, the CDR3 is TGCGCCAGCAGCTTCTTCCCGGACAGGGGCTACGAGCAGTACTTC.